These 11 T cell receptor beta chains share one sample of origin, sequenced in a study of T cell changes during pregnancy in multiple sclerosis. Data came from immunoSEQ multiplex PCR; TCRdb stores just in-frame clones and leaves some out. The data contain tens of thousands of clones, just over 90% of them singletons. The sample comprised PBMCs (not recorded whether the cells were cultured). These receptors all come from a female donor with multiple sclerosis, enrolled in a pregnancy study.

The chain combines TRBV6-1 with TRBJ2-4; 9 bases map to TRBD1. The V gene end was trimmed by 3 bases and the J gene end by 3 bases; junction bases not matched to a gene: 9. CDR1 and CDR2 (germline): MNHNS, SASEGT. The CDR3 sequence is 17 residues long. As DNA, the CDR3 is TGTGCCAGCAGTGAGGGTAACAGGGGGCTTGGCAAAAACATTCAGTACTTC. As protein: CASSEGNRGLGKNIQYF.

This chain joins TRBV19 and TRBJ2-1; D call uncertain. The CDR3 is 15 residues long. V was pared by 3 bases and J by 10 bases, with 19 bases between. Germline lookup yields CDR1 LNHDA and CDR2 SQIVND (reference sequence). This CDR3 reads CASSILWSSQGEQFF. The CDR3 DNA reads as TGTGCCAGTAGTATTCTTTGGTCTAGTCAAGGGGAGCAGTTCTTC.

The chain carries TRBV6-5 and TRBJ1-1; D is uncertain. Trimming pared 5 bases from V and 0 bases from J, leaving 10 bases between. The CDR3 has 14 amino acids. Germline V gives CDR1 MNHEY, CDR2 SVGAGI. CDR3 amino acids: CASSASTLNTEAFF. The DNA of the CDR3 is TGTGCCAGCAGTGCCTCCACCTTGAACACTGAAGCTTTCTTT.

This clone was found a few times. The chain recombines TRBV6-1 with TRBJ2-4; D unclear. V gave up 0 bases and J gave up 0 bases, with 9 bases separating them. Germline CDR1 reads MNHNS; CDR2 reads SASEGT. This CDR3 is built from 16 residues. The DNA for the CDR3 is TGTGCCAGCAGTGAAGCGAGGTCATTAGCCAAAAACATTCAGTACTTC. Encoded protein: CASSEARSLAKNIQYF.

The chain has TRBV5-3 and TRBJ1-2, with D tentatively TRBD1 (6 bases). TRBV5-3 counts as an open reading frame of uncertain function. V gave up 1 base and J gave up 3 bases, with 25 bases separating them. The CDR3 is 19 amino acids. The CDR3 region is CARSLRSGEIGVVDYGYTF. The CDR3 DNA is TGTGCCAGAAGCTTGCGGTCAGGGGAAATAGGGGTAGTTGACTATGGCTACACCTTC.

The gene calls are TRBV27 and TRBJ2-7, with D perhaps TRBD1 or TRBD2 (5 bases each). Trimming removed 6 bases at V and 2 bases at J, with 20 bases between. The germline gives CDR1 MNHEY, CDR2 SMNVEV (reference sequence). The CDR3 loop spans 16 amino acids. The CDR3 region is CASSSYGAGRAYEQYF. CDR3 DNA: TGTGCCAGCAGCTCCTACGGGGCGGGCAGGGCCTACGAGCAGTACTTC.

V gene TRBV5-1 combines with J gene TRBJ2-5, with D tentatively TRBD2 (6 bases). Looked up from germline, CDR1 is SGHRS and CDR2 is YFSETQ. The CDR3 extends over 14 amino acids. Trimming cost V 5 bases and J 1 base, with 12 bases left between them. CDR3 bases: TGCGCCAGCAGTTATGGGGGGACCCAAGAGACCCAGTACTTC. Translating it yields CASSYGGTQETQYF. The full variable domain, completed using reference TRBV5-1 and TRBJ2-5, is KAGVTQTPRYLIKTRGQQVTLSCSPISGHRSVSWYQQTPGQGLQFLFEYFSETQRNKGNFPGRFSGRQFSNSRSEMNVSTLELGDSALYLCASSYGGTQETQYFGPGTRLLVL.

The chain has TRBV7-2 and TRBJ1-3; 9 bases match TRBD1. J was trimmed by 7 bases and V by 1 base; bases with no gene match: 14. The CDR3 has 18 amino acids. Per the germline V gene, CDR1 is SGHTA and CDR2 is FQGNSA. This chain's CDR3 is CASSLVRTRFTGGNTIYF. For the CDR3, the DNA is TGTGCCAGCAGCTTAGTTCGAACAAGGTTCACAGGGGGCAACACCATATATTTT.

On this clone itself: Distinct nucleotide sequences in the sample also encode this CDR3. This CDR3 reads CASSPHKNTEAFF. CDR3 in DNA: TGTGCCAGCAGCCCTCACAAGAACACTGAAGCTTTCTTT. The genes are TRBV7-2 and TRBJ1-1; D call uncertain. Trimming shortened V by 5 bases and J by 1 base, and 8 bases separated the two germline ends. This CDR3 is 13 amino acids long. Germline lookup yields CDR1 SGHTA and CDR2 FQGNSA.

The rearrangement joins TRBV30 to TRBJ1-2; D call uncertain. V was trimmed by 0 bases and J by 0 bases, leaving 5 bases between them. Looked up from germline, CDR1 is GTSNPN and CDR2 is SVGIG (reference sequence). The CDR3 length is 13 residues. The DNA for the CDR3 is TGTGCCTGGAGTGTCCGATCTAACTATGGCTACACCTTC. Translated: CAWSVRSNYGYTF.

The rearrangement links TRBV5-1 to TRBJ2-1; D call uncertain. In germline, CDR1 is SGHRS, CDR2 YFSETQ. The CDR3 loop spans 15 amino acids. V was cut by 0 bases and J by 2 bases, with 9 bases left in between. CDR3 amino acids: CASSLEGLAYNEQFF. The CDR3 DNA is TGCGCCAGCAGCTTGGAAGGGCTCGCCTACAATGAGCAGTTCTTC.